The 16 T cell receptor beta chains presented below share a single source sample, sequenced in a study of a mutant IDH1 vaccine in newly diagnosed glioma. Assay used: immunoSEQ multiplex PCR; TCRdb lists only in-frame clones, some missing. The top ten clones hold about 5.2% of a sample with over 30,000 clones, roughly 90% of them seen once. Time point reported: week 47, end of study. What each vaccine dose contained was 300 ug of mutant IDH1 20-mer peptide, accompanied by topical imiquimod. These receptors have no known antigen. Sequencing was performed on PBMCs, taken from a glioma patient whose treatment included an IDH1 peptide vaccine. The source of these receptors is a woman aged 40 to 50 with glioma.

The V and J genes are TRBV7-6 and TRBJ1-1; D gene uncertain. Germline-derived CDR1 and CDR2 are SGHVS and FNYEAQ. The CDR3 spans 15 residues. V was pared by 2 bases and J by 6 bases, with 16 bases between. The CDR3 DNA follows: TGTGCCAGCAGCTTAAGTGCCGGGAGAATGGCTGAAGCTTTCTTT. This translates into CASSLSAGRMAEAFF. Combining the CDR3 with reference TRBV7-6 and TRBJ1-1 gives the whole variable domain GAGVSQSPRYKVTKRGQDVALRCDPISGHVSLYWYRQALGQGPEFLTYFNYEAQQDKSGLPNDRFSAERPEGSISTLTIQRTEQRDSAMYRCASSLSAGRMAEAFFGQGTRLTVV.

CDR3 sequence (DNA): TGCGCCAGCAGCTTGGAGGGTCGATCCCTCTACGAGCAGTACTTC. Translation: CASSLEGRSLYEQYF. This chain joins TRBV5-1 and TRBJ2-7, with D unclear. This CDR3 contains 15 residues. Trimming removed 0 bases from V and 3 bases from J, with 13 bases in between. Germline V gene sequence: CDR1 SGHRS, CDR2 YFSETQ.

The chain couples TRBV4-3 to TRBJ2-7; maybe TRBD1 (5 bases). This CDR3 contains 18 residues. With 0 bases removed from V and 2 bases from J, the gap between germline ends came to 20 bases. Germline V CDR1 and CDR2: LGHNA, YSLEER. As DNA, the CDR3 is TGCGCCAGCAGCCAAGATAAGGTGGGGCTACTTGAGGCCTACGAGCAGTACTTC. Protein sequence: CASSQDKVGLLEAYEQYF.

DNA for the CDR3: TGCGCCAGCAGCCAAGATCCTCCGGGATCGAACACCGGGGAGCTGTTTTTT. Its protein product is CASSQDPPGSNTGELFF. The chain joins TRBV4-3 to TRBJ2-2, with D perhaps TRBD2 (5 bases). Germline CDR1 and CDR2: LGHNA and YSLEER. With 0 bases removed from V and 0 bases from J, the gap between germline ends came to 11 bases. The CDR3 extends over 17 amino acids.

This chain joins TRBV10-3 and TRBJ1-1; unclear D gene. The CDR3 extends over 15 amino acids. Trimming took off 0 bases at V and 0 bases at J, with 8 bases between the two ends. In germline, CDR1 is ENHRY, CDR2 SYGVKD. CDR3 coding DNA: TGTGCCATCAGTGAGTCAGCACTCATGAACACTGAAGCTTTCTTT. Translation: CAISESALMNTEAFF.

The V gene is TRBV15, the J gene TRBJ2-1, with 8 bases aligning to TRBD1. The germline V gene encodes CDR1 LNHNV and CDR2 YYDKDF (reference sequence). Losses at the gene ends were 0 bases for V and 8 bases for J; bases not matched to a gene: 3. This CDR3 is built from 14 residues. In nucleotides, the CDR3 is TGTGCCACCAGCAGAGATACCAGGGGGCATGAGCAGTTCTTC. The encoded protein is CATSRDTRGHEQFF.

The chain recombines TRBV6-5 with TRBJ1-4; 8 positions match TRBD1. The germline gives CDR1 MNHEY, CDR2 SVGAGI. The CDR3 length is 15 residues. V dropped 0 bases and J dropped 7; count of bases not matched to a gene: 4. The CDR3 coding sequence is TGTGCCAGCAGTTACTCGAACAGGGGGGGTGAAAAACTGTTTTTT. Protein product: CASSYSNRGGEKLFF.

A remark on this clone: The same CDR3 arises from other DNA sequences in this sample as well. The J gene is TRBJ1-1, the V gene TRBV10-1; D call uncertain. CDR3 length equals 12 residues. Germline loops: CDR1 WNHNN, CDR2 SYGVQD (reference sequence). With 5 bases removed from V and 5 bases from J, the gap between germline ends came to 9 bases. The CDR3 DNA follows: TGCGCCAGCAGTCGAGGGTCAACTGAAGCTTTCTTT. Amino acid sequence: CASSRGSTEAFF.

The chain employs TRBV6-1 and TRBJ2-2; D possibly corresponds to TRBD1 (5 bases). Germline V gene sequence: CDR1 MNHNS, CDR2 SASEGT. The CDR3 has 15 amino acids. The V end lost 8 bases, the J end lost 1 base, and 14 bases lay between the germline ends. The CDR3 region is CASQGRQVNTGELFF. The CDR3 DNA sequence: TGTGCCAGCCAGGGCCGGCAGGTGAACACCGGGGAGCTGTTTTTT.

The chain uses TRBV7-2 and TRBJ2-1; 8 nucleotides line up with TRBD2. V lost 1 base to trimming and J lost 7 bases; unmatched junction nucleotides: 6. The CDR3 runs 15 residues. Germline V gene lookup returns CDR1 SGHTA and CDR2 FQGNSA. CDR3 region: CASSLEVTGGNEQFF. DNA of the CDR3: TGTGCCAGCAGCTTAGAGGTAACGGGGGGGAATGAGCAGTTCTTC.

DNA for the CDR3: TGTGCCAGCAGTCTGGACAGCATGAACACTGAAGCTTTCTTT. This gives the protein CASSLDSMNTEAFF. The chain carries TRBV6-5 and TRBJ1-1; a weak D match, TRBD1 (6 bases). V lost 5 bases and J lost 0, with 10 bases in between. The CDR3 is 14 amino acids. Germline assignment: CDR1 MNHEY and CDR2 SVGAGI.

The rearrangement links TRBV7-9 to TRBJ2-5; 15 bases are shared with TRBD2. Germline CDR1 reads SEHNR; CDR2 reads FQNEAQ (reference sequence). This CDR3 comprises 16 residues. V lost 4 bases to trimming and J lost 2 bases; unmatched junction nucleotides: 2. Here the CDR3 DNA reads TGTGCCAGCAGCTACGGGACTAGCGGGGGGCAAGAGACCCAGTACTTC. It is translated as CASSYGTSGGQETQYF.

The chain joins TRBV6-1 to TRBJ1-5, with TRBD1 matching over 11 bases. The ends lost 1 base at V and 7 bases at J; junction bases unmatched: 9. This CDR3 contains 17 residues. Germline V gives CDR1 MNHNS, CDR2 SASEGT. CDR3 DNA sequence: TGTGCCAGCAGTGAAGTAGGACAGGGGGCAAGGGGGCAGCCCCAGCATTTT. Translation gives CASSEVGQGARGQPQHF.

The J gene is TRBJ1-1, the V gene TRBV16, with D unresolved. Trimming left V 0 bases short and J 0 bases short, with 5 bases between. The length of the CDR3 is 14 residues. Germline assignment: CDR1 KGHSY and CDR2 FQNENV. CDR3 region: CASSQSSVNTEAFF. DNA for the CDR3: TGTGCCAGCAGCCAATCATCTGTGAACACTGAAGCTTTCTTT.

J is TRBJ1-5 and V is TRBV10-3, with D possibly being TRBD1 (6 bases). Looked up from germline, CDR1 is ENHRY and CDR2 is SYGVKD. The CDR3 consists of 13 residues. The V end was cut by 2 bases, the J end by 13 bases, with 15 bases between. The CDR3 loop reads CAISETGNGWQHF. In DNA, the CDR3 is TGTGCCATCAGTGAGACAGGGAATGGTTGGCAGCATTTT.

V and J are TRBV6-5 and TRBJ2-3; D not resolved. The CDR3 runs to 16 residues. Germline V gene sequence: CDR1 MNHEY, CDR2 SVGAGI. The ends were cut back, 0 bases at V and 0 bases at J, with 10 bases in the middle. The CDR3 is CASSYSKTRSTDTQYF. The CDR3 bases are TGTGCCAGCAGTTACTCGAAGACCAGGAGCACAGATACGCAGTATTTT.